This T cell receptor (beta chain) was sequenced for a study of cytotoxic CD8 clonotypes in ibrutinib-treated CLL. Whole-study results and caveats: Clonality measured at baseline exceeded age-matched healthy donors, tracking circulating CD8+ T-cell counts.

Sequencing was performed with immunoSEQ multiplex PCR; in TCRdb, only in-frame clones are kept and a portion is missing. Of about 120,000 clones in the sample, 80% to 90% are singletons; the top ten hold roughly 2%. The CDR3 has 13 amino acids. Trimming took off 2 bases at V and 3 bases at J, with 8 bases between the two ends. Germline V CDR1 and CDR2: MDHEN, SYDVKM. With respect to this clone: The antigen remains unidentified.

The source is a human donor with chronic lymphocytic leukemia. The source was PBMCs, collected after 24 months of ibrutinib treatment. The rearrangement uses TRBV28 and TRBJ2-7, with D possibly being TRBD1 (6 bases). The CDR3 nucleotides are TGTGCCAGCAGTTTAGGACAGATCTACGAGCAGTACTTC. It translates to CASSLGQIYEQYF.